The next 15 T cell receptor beta chains were all read from a single sample in a study of blood T cell repertoires in COVID-19. Sequencing was performed with immunoSEQ multiplex PCR; in TCRdb, only in-frame clones are kept and a portion is missing. The sample contains some 200,000 clones, around 84% of which appear only once. Sample: peripheral blood. These receptor sequences come from a woman in her fifties or sixties who had recovered from COVID-19.

The genes are TRBV11-2 and TRBJ2-3; 9 bases agree with TRBD2. V trimming: 5 bases; J trimming: 2 bases; junction bases outside the gene matches: 8. This CDR3 region has 16 residues. The germline CDR1 and CDR2 sequences are SGHAT and FQNNGV. The CDR3 loop reads CASSRLERGDTDTQYF. CDR3 in DNA: TGTGCCAGCAGCCGATTGGAGCGGGGGGACACAGATACGCAGTATTTT.

The gene calls are TRBV4-3 and TRBJ2-3; D is perhaps TRBD2 (5 bases). The V gene's germline CDR1 is LGHNA and CDR2 YSLEER. There are 14 residues in the CDR3. V lost 4 bases and J 4 bases, leaving 12 bases between the germline ends. The CDR3, as DNA: TGCGCCAGCAGCCTCTACCTTAGCGCAGATACGCAGTATTTT. Translated, it gives CASSLYLSADTQYF.

The rearrangement uses TRBV9 and TRBJ2-3, with 9 bases matching TRBD1. The V and J ends lost 5 bases and 3 bases, in that order; junction bases with no gene match: 1. Per germline, CDR1 SGDLS and CDR2 YYNGEE. The CDR3 has 13 amino acids. The CDR3 spells CASRGQGTDTQYF. Written as DNA, the CDR3 is TGTGCCAGCAGAGGACAGGGGACAGATACGCAGTATTTT.

The J gene is TRBJ1-6, the V gene TRBV10-3; D is unresolved. Germline values: CDR1 ENHRY, CDR2 SYGVKD. The CDR3 is 15 amino acids. V lost 2 bases to trimming and J lost 1 base, with 6 bases between them. The CDR3 nucleotides read TGTGCCATCAGTGAGGACATTTCCTATAATTCACCCCTCCACTTT. This sequence encodes CAISEDISYNSPLHF.

About this clone itself: In the same sample, other DNA sequences code for this CDR3. The chain has TRBV6-2 or TRBV6-3 and TRBJ2-7; D may be TRBD2 (5 bases). CDR1 and CDR2 (germline): MNHEY, SVGEGT. CDR3 length equals 11 residues. The V gene lost 5 bases and the J gene lost 7 bases, with 9 bases spanning the gap. The CDR3: CASSPRGEQYF. The CDR3 DNA is TGTGCCAGCAGTCCGAGAGGGGAGCAGTACTTC.

The rearrangement uses TRBV14 and TRBJ1-6; tentative D call: TRBD1 (5 bases). The CDR3 is 17 amino acids. V lost 0 bases and J 7 bases, leaving 16 bases between the germline ends. Germline lookup yields CDR1 SGHDN and CDR2 FVKESK. The CDR3 DNA reads TGTGCCAGCAGCCAAGACAGGGTCGTTAGGGTCAATTCACCCCTCCACTTT. It specifies CASSQDRVVRVNSPLHF.

This clone was recorded a few times. V usage is TRBV5-6 and J usage is TRBJ2-7; the match to TRBD1 covers 9 bases. CDR3 length equals 13 residues. With V trimmed by 0 bases and J by 5 bases, 0 bases remained unmatched. Germline CDR1 reads SGHDT; CDR2 reads YYEEEE. The CDR3 spells CASSLGQGDEQYF. The CDR3 nucleotides read TGTGCCAGCAGCTTGGGACAGGGGGACGAGCAGTACTTC.

V and J are TRBV5-6 and TRBJ1-2; TRBD1 aligns across 7 bases. The CDR3 runs 14 residues. The germline V gene encodes CDR1 SGHDT and CDR2 YYEEEE. After removal of 6 bases from V and 0 bases from J, the junction contained 5 bases not matched to a gene. CDR3 bases: TGTGCCAGCACCGTTGGGACAGCTAACTATGGCTACACCTTC. Amino acids: CASTVGTANYGYTF.

This clone was recorded many times. The rearrangement uses TRBV7-9 and TRBJ2-3; TRBD2 agrees at 12 bases. Trimming removed 5 bases from V and 6 bases from J; junction bases left unmatched: 6. The length of the CDR3 is 15 residues. Per the germline V gene, CDR1 is SEHNR and CDR2 is FQNEAQ (reference sequence). The CDR3: CASSRLAGGLDTQYF. CDR3 in DNA: TGTGCCAGCAGCCGCCTAGCGGGGGGGCTGGATACGCAGTATTTT.

The chain combines TRBV5-4 with TRBJ1-1; 7 positions match TRBD1. The CDR3 consists of 13 residues. The germline V gene encodes CDR1 SGHNT and CDR2 YYREEE (reference sequence). V lost 9 bases, J lost 6 bases, and 11 bases stayed unmatched. The CDR3 loop reads CATLNRQGAEAFF. In nucleotides, the CDR3 is TGTGCCACCCTAAACCGACAGGGCGCTGAAGCTTTCTTT. Full variable domain (outside the CDR3, taken from reference TRBV5-4 and TRBJ1-1): ETGVTQSPTHLIKTRGQQVTLRCSSQSGHNTVSWYQQALGQGPQFIFQYYREEENGRGNFPPRFSGLQFPNYSSELNVNALELDDSALYLCATLNRQGAEAFFGQGTRLTVV.

The chain links TRBV19 to TRBJ2-2; possibly TRBD2 for D (5 bases). This CDR3 comprises 17 residues. Trimming left V 7 bases short and J 0 bases short, with 18 bases between. Germline values: CDR1 LNHDA, CDR2 SQIVND (reference sequence). The CDR3 bases are TGTGCCAGTACCTCAATGCCGGCGGGCTCGAACACCGGGGAGCTGTTTTTT. As protein: CASTSMPAGSNTGELFF. The full variable domain, with the rest looked up from reference TRBV19 and TRBJ2-2, is DGGITQSPKYLFRKEGQNVTLSCEQNLNHDAMYWYRQDPGQGLRLIYYSQIVNDFQKGDIAEGYSVSREKKESFPLTVTSAQKNPTAFYLCASTSMPAGSNTGELFFGEGSRLTVL.

Only a few counts were recorded for this clone. This chain uses TRBV2 with TRBJ1-1, with 8 bases identical to TRBD1. CDR3 size: 13 residues. V lost 8 bases and J lost 5; bases outside the gene matches: 7. Germline V gives CDR1 SNHLY, CDR2 FYNNEI. The CDR3 coding sequence is TGTGCCAGCCGGACAGGGCGTGGGACTGAAGCTTTCTTT. This gives the protein CASRTGRGTEAFF.

V usage is TRBV7-9 and J usage is TRBJ2-3; D unresolved. This CDR3 contains 13 residues. V was clipped by 5 bases and J by 3 bases, with 9 bases between them. The germline V gene has CDR1 SEHNR and CDR2 FQNEAQ (reference sequence). This CDR3 is CASSPSGTDTQYF. CDR3 coding DNA: TGTGCCAGCAGCCCGTCCGGGACAGATACGCAGTATTTT.

Only one count was recorded for this clone. The rearrangement joins TRBV6-5 to TRBJ1-5, with a weak D call TRBD1 (5 bases). This CDR3 contains 14 residues. Trimming stripped 5 bases from V and 5 bases from J, with 13 bases between. In germline, CDR1 is MNHEY, CDR2 SVGAGI. The CDR3 region is CASSRDSAYQPQHF. The CDR3 DNA reads TGTGCCAGCAGTCGAGACAGCGCATATCAGCCCCAGCATTTT.

V gene TRBV7-3 combines with J gene TRBJ2-1; D may be TRBD1 (6 bases). The CDR3 contains 13 residues. V was pared by 1 base and J by 9 bases, with 10 bases between. CDR1 is SGHTA, CDR2 FQGTGA, per germline. CDR3 residues: CASSLMGAAEQFF. The CDR3, as DNA: TGTGCCAGCAGCTTAATGGGGGCGGCTGAGCAGTTCTTC.